This entry concerns a single T cell receptor (beta chain). Antigen specificity is unknown. At one boundary the junction diverges from the germline segment, which might be a read error. Sequencing used immunoSEQ multiplex PCR; TCRdb keeps in-frame clones, though not all of them. The repertoire holds about 110,000 clones, with about 91% as singletons. Germline loops: CDR1 MGHRA, CDR2 YSYEKL. The CDR3 runs 14 residues. This entry belongs to a study of graft-versus-host responses after intestinal transplantation. The TCR comes from a human donor who was the organ donor for an intestinal transplant. V and J are TRBV4-1 and TRBJ1-2; D unresolved. This specimen consisted of unstimulated CD4+ T cells sorted from spleen or lymph node cells, obtained before transplant. Here the CDR3 reads CASSQVPGFYGYTF. The DNA for the CDR3 is TGTGCCAGCAGCCAAGTTCCGGGCTTCTATGGCTACACCTTC.